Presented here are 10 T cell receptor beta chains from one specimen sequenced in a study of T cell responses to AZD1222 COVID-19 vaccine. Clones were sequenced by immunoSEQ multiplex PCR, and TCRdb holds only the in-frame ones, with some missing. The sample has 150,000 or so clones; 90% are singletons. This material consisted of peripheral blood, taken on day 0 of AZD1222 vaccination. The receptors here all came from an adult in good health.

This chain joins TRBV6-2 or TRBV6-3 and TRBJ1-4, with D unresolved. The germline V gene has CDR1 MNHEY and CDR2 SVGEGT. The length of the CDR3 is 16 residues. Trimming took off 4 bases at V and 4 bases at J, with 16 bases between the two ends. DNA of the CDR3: TGTGCCAGCAGTTCTGAACGGACCGAAATTAATGAAAAACTGTTTTTT. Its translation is CASSSERTEINEKLFF.

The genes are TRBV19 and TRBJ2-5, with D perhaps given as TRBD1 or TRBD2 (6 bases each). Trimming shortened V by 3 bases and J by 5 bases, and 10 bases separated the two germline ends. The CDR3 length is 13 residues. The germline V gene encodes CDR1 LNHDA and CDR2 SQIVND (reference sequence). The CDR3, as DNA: TGTGCCAGTAGTATCTGGGGGGCGGAGACCCAGTACTTC. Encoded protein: CASSIWGAETQYF.

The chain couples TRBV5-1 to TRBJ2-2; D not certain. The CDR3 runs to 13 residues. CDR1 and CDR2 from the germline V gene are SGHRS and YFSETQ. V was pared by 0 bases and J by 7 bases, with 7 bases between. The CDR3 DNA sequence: TGCGCCAGCAGCTTGGCCACACTCGGGGAGCTGTTTTTT. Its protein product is CASSLATLGELFF.

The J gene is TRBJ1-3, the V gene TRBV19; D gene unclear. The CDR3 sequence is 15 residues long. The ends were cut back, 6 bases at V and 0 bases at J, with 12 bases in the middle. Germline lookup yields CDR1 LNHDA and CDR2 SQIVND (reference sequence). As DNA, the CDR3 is TGTGCCAGTAGGAGGTTGGGGAGCTCTGGAAACACCATATATTTT. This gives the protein CASRRLGSSGNTIYF.

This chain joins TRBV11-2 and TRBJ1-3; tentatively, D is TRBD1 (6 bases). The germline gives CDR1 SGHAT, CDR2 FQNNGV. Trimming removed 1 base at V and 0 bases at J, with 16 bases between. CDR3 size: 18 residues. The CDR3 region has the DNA TGTGCCAGCAGCTTAGTGTGGGGGGCCTCTTCCTCTGGAAACACCATATATTTT. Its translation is CASSLVWGASSSGNTIYF.

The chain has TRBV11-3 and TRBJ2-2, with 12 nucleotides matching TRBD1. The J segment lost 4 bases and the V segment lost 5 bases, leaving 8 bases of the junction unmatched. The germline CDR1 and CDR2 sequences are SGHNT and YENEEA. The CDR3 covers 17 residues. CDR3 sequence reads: CASSEAGTGGSTGELFF. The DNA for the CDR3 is TGTGCCAGCAGCGAGGCCGGGACAGGGGGCAGCACCGGGGAGCTGTTTTTT.

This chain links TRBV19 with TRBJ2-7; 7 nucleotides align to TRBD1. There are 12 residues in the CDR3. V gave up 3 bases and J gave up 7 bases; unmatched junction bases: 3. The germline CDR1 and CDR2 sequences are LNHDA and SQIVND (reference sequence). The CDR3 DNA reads TGTGCCAGTAGTATCCACAGGGGAGAGCAGTACTTC. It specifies CASSIHRGEQYF.

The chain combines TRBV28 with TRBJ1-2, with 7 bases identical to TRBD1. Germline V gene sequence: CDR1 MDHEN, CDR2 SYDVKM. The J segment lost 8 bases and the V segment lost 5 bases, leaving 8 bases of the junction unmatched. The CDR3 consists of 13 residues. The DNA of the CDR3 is TGTGCCAGCAGTCCTACAGGGGCGGGGGGCTACACCTTC. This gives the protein CASSPTGAGGYTF.

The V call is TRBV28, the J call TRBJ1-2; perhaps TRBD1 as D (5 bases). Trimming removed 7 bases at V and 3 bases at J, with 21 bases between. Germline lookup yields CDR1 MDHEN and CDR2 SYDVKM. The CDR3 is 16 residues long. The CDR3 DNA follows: TGTGCCAGCACTCCAGGAGGGACGGGGGGGGACTATGGCTACACCTTC. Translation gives CASTPGGTGGDYGYTF.

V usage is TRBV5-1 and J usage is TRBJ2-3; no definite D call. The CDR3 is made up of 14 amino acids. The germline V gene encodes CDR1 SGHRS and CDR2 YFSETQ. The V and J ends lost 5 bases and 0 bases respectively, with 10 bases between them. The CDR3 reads CASSRGTSTDTQYF. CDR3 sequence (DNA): TGCGCCAGCAGTCGAGGAACTAGCACAGATACGCAGTATTTT.